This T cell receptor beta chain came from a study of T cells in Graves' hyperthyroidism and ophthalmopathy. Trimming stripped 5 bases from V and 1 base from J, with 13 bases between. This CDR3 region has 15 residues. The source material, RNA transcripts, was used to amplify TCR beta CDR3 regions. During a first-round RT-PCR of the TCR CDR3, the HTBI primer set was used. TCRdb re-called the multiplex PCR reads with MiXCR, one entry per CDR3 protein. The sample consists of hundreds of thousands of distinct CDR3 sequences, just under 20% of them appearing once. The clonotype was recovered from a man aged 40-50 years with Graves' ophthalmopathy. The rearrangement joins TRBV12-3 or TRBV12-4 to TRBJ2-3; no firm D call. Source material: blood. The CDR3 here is CASSPQGFGTDTQYF. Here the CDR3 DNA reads TGTGCCAGCAGTCCACAAGGTTTTGGCACAGATACGCAGTATTTT.